The clone carrying this T cell receptor beta chain was recorded many times. V gave up 1 base and J gave up 5 bases, with 3 bases separating them. The CDR3 has 11 residues. Germline-derived CDR1 and CDR2 are MGHRA and YSYEKL. The source of the sample is a study of spatial heterogeneity in lung cancer. About the research overall: There were 75 or so donors, all of them untreated patients with early-stage non-small cell lung cancer. Median follow-up for sequenced PBMC samples was roughly two years after resection, when such samples existed.

TCRdb ran MiXCR on the 5' RACE reads and lists one entry per CDR3 protein. The table records more than 75,000 distinct CDR3 sequences, less than 20% of them present only once. The time point: blood at routine non-recurrence follow-up after resection. Frozen PBMC, nontumor lung or tumor provided whole RNA, which was sequenced unsorted. V and J are TRBV4-1 and TRBJ2-7; no clear D gene. This receptor was obtained from a male donor with early-stage non-small cell lung cancer. Sequencing used PBMCs, obtained at follow-up. CDR3 in amino acids: CASSQGHEQYF. In DNA form, the CDR3 reads TGCGCCAGCAGCCAAGGGCACGAGCAGTACTTC.